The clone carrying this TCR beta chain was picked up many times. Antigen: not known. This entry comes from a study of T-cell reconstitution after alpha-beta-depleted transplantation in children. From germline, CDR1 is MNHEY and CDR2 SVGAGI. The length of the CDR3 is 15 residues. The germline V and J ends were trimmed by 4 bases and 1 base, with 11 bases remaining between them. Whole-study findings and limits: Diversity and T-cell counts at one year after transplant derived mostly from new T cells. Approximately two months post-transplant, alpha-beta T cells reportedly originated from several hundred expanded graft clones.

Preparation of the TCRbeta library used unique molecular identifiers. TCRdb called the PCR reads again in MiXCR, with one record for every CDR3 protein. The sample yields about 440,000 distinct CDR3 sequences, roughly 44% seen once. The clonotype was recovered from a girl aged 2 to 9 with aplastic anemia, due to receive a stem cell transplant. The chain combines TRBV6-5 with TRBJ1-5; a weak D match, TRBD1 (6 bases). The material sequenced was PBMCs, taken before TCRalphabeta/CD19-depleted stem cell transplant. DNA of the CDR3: TGTGCCAGCAGTTGGGCACAGGGAAGCAATCAGCCCCAGCATTTT. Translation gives CASSWAQGSNQPQHF.